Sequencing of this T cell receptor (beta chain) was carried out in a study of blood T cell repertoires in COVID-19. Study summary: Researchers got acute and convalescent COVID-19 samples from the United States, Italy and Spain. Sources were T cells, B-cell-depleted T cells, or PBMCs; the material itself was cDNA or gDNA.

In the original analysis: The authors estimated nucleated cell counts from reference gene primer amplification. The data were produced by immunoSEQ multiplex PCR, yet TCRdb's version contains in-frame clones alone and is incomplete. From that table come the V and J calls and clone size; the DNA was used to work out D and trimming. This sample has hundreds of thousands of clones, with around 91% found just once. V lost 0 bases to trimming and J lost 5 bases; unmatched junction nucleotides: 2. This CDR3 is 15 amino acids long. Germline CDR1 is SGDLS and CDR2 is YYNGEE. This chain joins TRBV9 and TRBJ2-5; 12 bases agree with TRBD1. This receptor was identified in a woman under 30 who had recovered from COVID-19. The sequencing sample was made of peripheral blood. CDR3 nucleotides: TGTGCCAGCAGCGTAGGGGACAGGGGGCGGGAGACCCAGTACTTC. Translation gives CASSVGDRGRETQYF.